This T cell receptor beta chain was captured in a study of blood T cell repertoires in COVID-19 (TCRdb year 2020). Background on the whole study: The collaborator samples originated in the United States, Italy and Spain and spanned the acute and convalescent phases of COVID-19. The sample metadata nearly always contained a de-identified subject ID, COVID-19 status, age in years and sex. A freely available public database, intended as a resource for researchers studying the immune response to SARS-CoV-2, is where the repertoires were released. Where available, HLA class I and class II types were taken from metadata supplied by the sample provider and were not determined by assay-based typing. The samples were drawn from two sources: the first 160 participants of the ongoing ImmuneRACE study, and fewer than 1,500 subjects contributed by 6 global collaborators. Subjects who had been exposed to COVID-19, were actively infected with it, or had recovered from it provided the deeply sampled blood TCRbeta repertoires that made up the dataset. The prospective study material was composed of cDNA or gDNA derived from T cells, B-cell-depleted T cells, or PBMCs. Beyond this particular receptor, the publication reports: How much clinical and demographic metadata was included differed by source and by participant, and the metadata was provided uncurated.

As concerns this clone: Its antigen is still unknown. Base qualities are not provided; no much larger clone lies one nucleotide away.

TCRbeta CDR3 regions were amplified from genomic DNA using the immunoSEQ Assay, a bias-controlled multiplex PCR. Concerning the study's data processing: The number of nucleated cells in each sample was estimated by amplification of reference gene primers within the assay. To quantify the absolute abundance of each unique TCRbeta CDR3 rearrangement, sequence reads were collapsed and filtered. For each sample, productive Simpson clonality was calculated by taking the square root of Simpson's diversity index across productive rearrangements. Drawn from immuneACCESS, this table holds only the in-frame rearrangements with V and J called that TCRdb kept. Clones are partly lost; checked studies trace under half to an unresolved V gene and leave the rest unexplained. That table supplies the V and J calls and clone size; D and trimming were determined from the DNA. This sample lists 410,000 or so clones; approximately 89% were detected once. The ten largest make up approximately 1.5% of the sample.

V and J are trimmed by 2 bases and 8 bases, and the gene matches miss 3 bases of the junction. The CDR3 holds 14 amino acids from the cysteine to the phenylalanine. The sequence is cut down to CDR3 DNA, 42 bases in frame from base 1. CDR1 and CDR2 were assigned from the germline V gene as LGHNA and YSLEER. One collaborating source in Seattle enrolled patients during active infection and followed them longitudinally through the course of disease. The collaborating institutions used their own protocols to collect whole blood in K2EDTA tubes. Collaborator samples were shipped for TCRbeta analysis as frozen whole blood, isolated PBMCs, or DNA extracted from either sample type.

The TCR comes from a woman aged 40 to 50 with COVID-19, enrolled during active disease. Sequencing was done on a sample of peripheral blood. The chain employs TRBV4-3 and TRBJ2-4; 10 nucleotides in the junction match TRBD1. The nucleotide sequence is given as TGCGCCAGCAGCCAACGACAGGGGGCGGACATTCAGTACTTC. This is translated as CASSQRQGADIQYF.